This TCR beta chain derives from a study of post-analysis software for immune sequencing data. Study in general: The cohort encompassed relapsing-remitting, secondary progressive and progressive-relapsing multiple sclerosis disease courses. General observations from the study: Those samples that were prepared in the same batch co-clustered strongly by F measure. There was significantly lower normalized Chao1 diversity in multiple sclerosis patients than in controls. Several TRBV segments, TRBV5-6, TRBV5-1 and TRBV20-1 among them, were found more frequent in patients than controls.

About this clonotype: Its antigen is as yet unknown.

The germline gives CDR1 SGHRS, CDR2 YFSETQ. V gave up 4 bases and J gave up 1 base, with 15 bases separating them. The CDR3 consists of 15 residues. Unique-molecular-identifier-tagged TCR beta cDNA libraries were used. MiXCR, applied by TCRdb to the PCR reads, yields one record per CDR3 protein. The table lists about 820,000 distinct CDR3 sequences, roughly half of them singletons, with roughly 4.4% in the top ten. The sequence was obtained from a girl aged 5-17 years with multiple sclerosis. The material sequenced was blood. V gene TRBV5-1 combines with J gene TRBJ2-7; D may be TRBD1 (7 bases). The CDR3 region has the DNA TGCGCCAGCAGCCCCTGGGGGGACAGATCCTACGAGCAGTACTTC. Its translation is CASSPWGDRSYEQYF.